Listed below are T cell receptor beta chains from one sample, sequenced in a study of cytotoxic CD8 clonotypes in ibrutinib-treated CLL. Sequencing used immunoSEQ multiplex PCR; TCRdb keeps in-frame clones, though not all of them. The sample includes about 160,000 clones, 88% of them seen just once. The source was PBMCs, collected at disease progression, from a patient treated with ibrutinib. These receptors were collected from a human donor with chronic lymphocytic leukemia. The CDR3 runs from the conserved cysteine through the conserved F or W. Fields, in order: J gene, V gene, D gene, clone size, CDR3 DNA, CDR3 protein. The D gene is left open where the match is weak. For some rows the clone size is stated as once, few or many, or as a class when expanded; others skip it.

J gene: TRBJ1-5; V gene: TRBV28; D gene: -; clone size: -; CDR3 DNA: TGTGCCAGTACTCCGACAGGATATCAGCCCCAGCATTTT; CDR3 protein: CASTPTGYQPQHF
J gene: TRBJ2-7; V gene: TRBV28; D gene: -; clone size: -; CDR3 DNA: TGTGCCAGCAGTTTCGGGTCCTACGAGCAGTACTTC; CDR3 protein: CASSFGSYEQYF
J gene: TRBJ2-2; V gene: TRBV11-3; D gene: -; clone size: -; CDR3 DNA: TGTGCCAGCAGCTTAGTTCTAGCATCCGGGGAGCTGTTTTTT; CDR3 protein: CASSLVLASGELFF
J gene: TRBJ2-3; V gene: TRBV7-8; D gene: -; clone size: -; CDR3 DNA: TGTGCCAGCAGCGTTCGTGATACGCAGTATTTT; CDR3 protein: CASSVRDTQYF
J gene: TRBJ2-6; V gene: TRBV7-2; D gene: TRBD1; clone size: -; CDR3 DNA: TGTGCCAGCAGCTTAGGACAGGGGGCGCTCTCTGGGGCCAACGTCCTGACTTTC; CDR3 protein: CASSLGQGALSGANVLTF
J gene: TRBJ2-3; V gene: TRBV7-2; D gene: TRBD2; clone size: -; CDR3 DNA: TGTGCCAGCAGCTTAGATTTAGCGGGAGTTACGGATACGCAGTATTTT; CDR3 protein: CASSLDLAGVTDTQYF
J gene: TRBJ1-4; V gene: TRBV5-1; D gene: -; clone size: -; CDR3 DNA: TGCGCCAGCAGCTTGGATCCCAGCCCTAATGAAAAACTGTTTTTT; CDR3 protein: CASSLDPSPNEKLFF
J gene: TRBJ2-2; V gene: TRBV6-6; D gene: -; clone size: -; CDR3 DNA: TGTGCCAGCAGTTACGGGACCGGGGAGCTGTTTTTT; CDR3 protein: CASSYGTGELFF
J gene: TRBJ2-7; V gene: TRBV19; D gene: -; clone size: -; CDR3 DNA: TGTGCCAGTAGTAGACTGGGAGCCTACGAGCAGTACTTC; CDR3 protein: CASSRLGAYEQYF
J gene: TRBJ2-3; V gene: TRBV9; D gene: TRBD2; clone size: -; CDR3 DNA: TGTGCCAGCAGCCGACTAGCGGGAGGATGGGATACGCAGTATTTT; CDR3 protein: CASSRLAGGWDTQYF
J gene: TRBJ2-7; V gene: TRBV2; D gene: -; clone size: -; CDR3 DNA: TGTGCCAGCAGTGGAGAATACGAGCAGTACTTC; CDR3 protein: CASSGEYEQYF
J gene: TRBJ2-1; V gene: TRBV6-6; D gene: -; clone size: -; CDR3 DNA: TGTGCCAGCAGTTACAGGTTGAATGAGCAGTTCTTC; CDR3 protein: CASSYRLNEQFF
J gene: TRBJ1-6; V gene: TRBV6-5; D gene: TRBD1; clone size: -; CDR3 DNA: TGTGCCAGCAGTTACACCCGGACAGGTTTACGGTCACCCCTCCACTTT; CDR3 protein: CASSYTRTGLRSPLHF
J gene: TRBJ2-7; V gene: TRBV5-1; D gene: TRBD2; clone size: -; CDR3 DNA: TGCGCCAGCAGCGATCTAGCGGGAGGGAGGTACGAGCAGTACTTC; CDR3 protein: CASSDLAGGRYEQYF
J gene: TRBJ1-1; V gene: TRBV29-1; D gene: TRBD1; clone size: -; CDR3 DNA: TGCAGCGTTAAAACAGGGGGGTCGAACACTGAAGCTTTCTTT; CDR3 protein: CSVKTGGSNTEAFF
J gene: TRBJ2-7; V gene: TRBV2; D gene: -; clone size: -; CDR3 DNA: TGTGCCAGCATCCGAGGAAGCTACGAGCAGTACTTC; CDR3 protein: CASIRGSYEQYF
J gene: TRBJ1-1; V gene: TRBV14; D gene: -; clone size: -; CDR3 DNA: TGTGCCAGCAGCTCGTACAGGGCGAACACTGAAGCTTTCTTT; CDR3 protein: CASSSYRANTEAFF
J gene: TRBJ2-7; V gene: TRBV19; D gene: TRBD2; clone size: -; CDR3 DNA: TGTGCCAGTAGTACCGGACTAGCGGGAGGGCCGGAGGGCGAGCAGTACTTC; CDR3 protein: CASSTGLAGGPEGEQYF
J gene: TRBJ1-1; V gene: TRBV2; D gene: -; clone size: -; CDR3 DNA: TGTGCCAGCAGTCTACTCAACACTGAAGCTTTCTTT; CDR3 protein: CASSLLNTEAFF
J gene: TRBJ2-2; V gene: TRBV30; D gene: TRBD1; clone size: -; CDR3 DNA: TGTGCCTGGAGTGTACAGGGGGCGGCCGGGGAGCTGTTTTTT; CDR3 protein: CAWSVQGAAGELFF
J gene: TRBJ2-3; V gene: TRBV5-4; D gene: -; clone size: -; CDR3 DNA: TGTGCCAGCAGGGGTCAGGGATTACAGGGAGATACGCAGTATTTT; CDR3 protein: CASRGQGLQGDTQYF
J gene: TRBJ1-4; V gene: TRBV6-5; D gene: TRBD1; clone size: -; CDR3 DNA: TGTGCCAGCAGCTCGGGACAGGGATTCGGAAAACTGTTTTTT; CDR3 protein: CASSSGQGFGKLFF
J gene: TRBJ2-3; V gene: TRBV18; D gene: TRBD2; clone size: -; CDR3 DNA: TGTGCCAGCTCACCCCGGGAGGGGACAGATACGCAGTATTTT; CDR3 protein: CASSPREGTDTQYF
J gene: TRBJ2-7; V gene: TRBV18; D gene: -; clone size: -; CDR3 DNA: TGTGCCAGCTCACCACGCATGGACTACGAGCAGTACTTC; CDR3 protein: CASSPRMDYEQYF
J gene: TRBJ2-1; V gene: TRBV15; D gene: TRBD2; clone size: -; CDR3 DNA: TGTGCCACCAGCAGAGGTATCCCTAGCGGGAGGTCTTTCGGTGAGCAGTTCTTC; CDR3 protein: CATSRGIPSGRSFGEQFF
J gene: TRBJ2-7; V gene: TRBV5-1; D gene: TRBD2; clone size: once; CDR3 DNA: TGCGCCAGCCGGACTAGCGGGAACCCCCCCCACGAGCAGTACTTC; CDR3 protein: CASRTSGNPPHEQYF
J gene: TRBJ1-1; V gene: TRBV19; D gene: -; clone size: -; CDR3 DNA: TGTGCCAGTAGTCCCCAAACCGGAGGGCTCATGAACACTGAAGCTTTCTTT; CDR3 protein: CASSPQTGGLMNTEAFF
J gene: TRBJ2-5; V gene: TRBV4-1; D gene: -; clone size: -; CDR3 DNA: TGCGCCAGCAGCCAAGAGTGGCAGACCGAACGGGAGACCCAGTACTTC; CDR3 protein: CASSQEWQTERETQYF
J gene: TRBJ1-3; V gene: TRBV5-1; D gene: -; clone size: few; CDR3 DNA: TGCGCCAGCAGCCCCGGGACAATCCTCTCTGGAAACACCATATATTTT; CDR3 protein: CASSPGTILSGNTIYF
J gene: TRBJ2-3; V gene: TRBV6-6; D gene: TRBD2; clone size: -; CDR3 DNA: TGTGCCAGCAGCAACCCCCTAGCGGGACTGGGAGATACGCAGTATTTT; CDR3 protein: CASSNPLAGLGDTQYF
J gene: TRBJ1-2; V gene: TRBV5-4; D gene: TRBD1; clone size: -; CDR3 DNA: TGTGCCAGCAGCTTGACAGGGGGCGCCCCTTATGGCTACACCTTC; CDR3 protein: CASSLTGGAPYGYTF
J gene: TRBJ2-1; V gene: TRBV29-1; D gene: TRBD2; clone size: -; CDR3 DNA: TGCAGCGCCGGGACTAACAATGAGCAGTTCTTC; CDR3 protein: CSAGTNNEQFF
J gene: TRBJ2-1; V gene: TRBV13; D gene: -; clone size: once; CDR3 DNA: TGTGCCAGCAGCTCCCGGGATCCCTACAATGAGCAGTTCTTC; CDR3 protein: CASSSRDPYNEQFF
J gene: TRBJ2-7; V gene: TRBV6-1; D gene: -; clone size: -; CDR3 DNA: TGTGCCAGCAGTTACGGTCCCGAGCAGTACTTC; CDR3 protein: CASSYGPEQYF
J gene: TRBJ2-7; V gene: TRBV5-6; D gene: -; clone size: -; CDR3 DNA: TGTGCCAGCAGCTTGTTGAGGGGGTACGAGCAGTACTTC; CDR3 protein: CASSLLRGYEQYF
J gene: TRBJ1-5; V gene: TRBV19; D gene: TRBD1; clone size: -; CDR3 DNA: TGTGCCAGTAGTATCAGGGGGTCGAGCAATCAGCCCCAGCATTTT; CDR3 protein: CASSIRGSSNQPQHF
J gene: TRBJ2-1; V gene: TRBV4-2; D gene: -; clone size: many; CDR3 DNA: TGTGCCAGCAGCCAAACCGGGGCAAATGAGCAGTTCTTC; CDR3 protein: CASSQTGANEQFF
J gene: TRBJ2-2; V gene: TRBV7-9; D gene: TRBD1; clone size: -; CDR3 DNA: TGTGCCAGCAGCCCCGGACTGAAACAGGGGGCCGGGGAGCTGTTTTTT; CDR3 protein: CASSPGLKQGAGELFF
J gene: TRBJ2-7; V gene: TRBV7-9; D gene: -; clone size: -; CDR3 DNA: TGTGCCAGCAGCGTCGACGACAGAGACGAGCAGTACTTC; CDR3 protein: CASSVDDRDEQYF
J gene: TRBJ2-7; V gene: TRBV6-5; D gene: TRBD2; clone size: once; CDR3 DNA: TGTGCCACCCAGGGCAGCGGGAGGAACGAGCAGTACTTC; CDR3 protein: CATQGSGRNEQYF
J gene: TRBJ2-5; V gene: TRBV7-9; D gene: TRBD2; clone size: -; CDR3 DNA: TGCGCCAGCAGCCCAACTAGCGGCCAAGAGACCCAGTACTTC; CDR3 protein: CASSPTSGQETQYF